This T cell receptor (beta chain) was retrieved from a study of blood T cell repertoires in COVID-19. Study as a whole: PBMCs, B-cell-depleted T cells, or T cells provided the cDNA or gDNA that made up the material.

There are 14 residues in the CDR3. The germline V and J ends were trimmed by 2 bases and 3 bases, with 12 bases remaining between them. Germline lookup yields CDR1 SGHDT and CDR2 YYEEEE. Seattle patients were enrolled during active infection and followed longitudinally. TCRdb's table, derived via immunoSEQ multiplex PCR, lists solely in-frame clones and lacks some. Of some 150,000 clones in the sample, 84% are singletons; the top ten hold about 14%. The source material was peripheral blood. The chain combines TRBV5-6 with TRBJ2-7, with D possibly TRBD2 on 6 matching bases. The clonotype originates from a woman in her 70s with COVID-19, enrolled during active disease. The CDR3 DNA follows: TGTGCCAGCAGCTTTGGAGTCGGGGGCTACGAGCAGTACGTC. Protein: CASSFGVGGYEQYV.